This is a list of T cell receptor beta chains from one sample in a study of OX40 agonist ivuxolimab in advanced cancers. Only in-frame clones appear in the TCRdb table, and some are missing; sequencing was by immunoSEQ multiplex PCR. This repertoire shows under 95,000 clones, around nine tenths found once; its top ten account for roughly 0.77%. The sequences come from CD4+ or CD8+ T cells sorted from blood, collected in a trial of the OX40 agonist ivuxolimab. These receptors were collected from an adult with an advanced solid tumor such as melanoma, head and neck, liver or kidney cancer. Both conserved end residues are part of each CDR3. The D gene is left open where the match is weak. Clone size is shown for a subset of rows, as once, few, many or a class of expanded clone.

>TRBJ1-1|.|TRBV10-3|.
TGTGCCATCAGTGAGTCGGGGTACACTGAAGCTTTCTTT
CAISESGYTEAFF
>TRBJ2-5|.|TRBV5-6|.
TGTGCCAGCAGCTTGATAGGGCGCAGGGAACAAGAGACCCAGTACTTC
CASSLIGRREQETQYF
>TRBJ1-2|.|TRBV5-1|.
TGCGCCAGCAGCCTACAGGGTCTTGGTTATGGCTACACCTTC
CASSLQGLGYGYTF
>TRBJ1-2|TRBD1|TRBV5-4|.
TGTGCCAGCAGGTCTCAACAGGGGGCCGACTATGGCTACACCTTC
CASRSQQGADYGYTF
>TRBJ1-3|.|TRBV19|.
TGTGCCAGTAGTGAAGGGGCTGGAAACACCATATATTTT
CASSEGAGNTIYF
>TRBJ1-1|.|TRBV19|.
TGTGCCAGTAGTATGGGGGTTGGCTTTGCTTTCTTT
CASSMGVGFAFF
>TRBJ2-1|TRBD2|TRBV11-2|.
TGTGCCAGCACCCGCGTACTAGCGGAAACCTACAATGAGCAGTTCTTC
CASTRVLAETYNEQFF
>TRBJ1-6|TRBD1|TRBV6-5|.
TGTGCCAGCACGACAGGGATCGATTCACCCCTCCACTTT
CASTTGIDSPLHF
>TRBJ2-6|.|TRBV11-3|.
TGTGCCAGCAGCTTAGCAGGTACTGGGGCCAACGTCCTGACTTTC
CASSLAGTGANVLTF
>TRBJ1-2|.|TRBV10-1|few
TGCGCCCCAAGGGCCCTCCATGGCTACACCTTC
CAPRALHGYTF
>TRBJ2-1|.|TRBV6-1|.
TGTGCCAGCAGTGAGCAGGGAAGGTCCTACAATGAGCAGTTCTTC
CASSEQGRSYNEQFF
>TRBJ2-2|.|TRBV7-9|.
TGTGCCAGCGTCCCCGTCGGGACGTCGGCGAACACCGGGGAGCTGTTTTTT
CASVPVGTSANTGELFF
>TRBJ1-1|.|TRBV6-5|.
TGTGCCAGCAGTTGGGCAGGGCAAGCTTTCTTT
CASSWAGQAFF
>TRBJ2-5|.|TRBV7-2|.
TGTGCCAGCAGTCCAGCCTCACACTTCCAAGAGACCCAGTACTTC
CASSPASHFQETQYF
>TRBJ2-5|.|TRBV6-5|.
TGTGCCAGCACATTTAGGGGGGTAGTAAAGACCCAGTACTTC
CASTFRGVVKTQYF
>TRBJ2-7|TRBD1|TRBV7-3|once
TGTGCCAGCAGCTTAAACCCGGGACAGGCCTACGAGCAGTACTTC
CASSLNPGQAYEQYF
>TRBJ2-3|.|TRBV7-9|.
TGTGCCAGCAGCTACCCGGCCGTAGATACGCAGTATTTT
CASSYPAVDTQYF
>TRBJ1-4|.|TRBV5-5|.
TGTGCCAGCAGCTTGGCTGGGGGGACCGCAACTAATGAAAAACTGTTTTTT
CASSLAGGTATNEKLFF
>TRBJ2-3|TRBD2|TRBV6-5|.
TGTGCCAGCAGTTATCGGGGGGGAACAGATACGCAGTATTTT
CASSYRGGTDTQYF
>TRBJ1-4|.|TRBV28|.
TGTGCCAGCAGTTTGGGAGGTTTCGAAAAACTGTTTTTT
CASSLGGFEKLFF
>TRBJ2-1|.|TRBV30|.
TGTGCCTGGAGTTTACGGGGTGAGCAGTTCTTC
CAWSLRGEQFF
>TRBJ2-5|.|TRBV7-2|.
TGTGCCAGCAGCTTACAAGAGACCCAGTACTTC
CASSLQETQYF
>TRBJ2-3|.|TRBV5-1|.
TGCGCCAGCAGCCCCTCTAGAGGTGGCACAGATACGCAGTATTTT
CASSPSRGGTDTQYF
>TRBJ1-2|.|TRBV28|.
TGTGCCAGCAGTACCTCGGGCTACGCTAACTATGGCTACACCTTC
CASSTSGYANYGYTF
>TRBJ2-5|.|TRBV27|once
TGTGCCAGCAGTGGGGGTAGGTCGAACTTAAAAGAGACCCAGTACTTC
CASSGGRSNLKETQYF
>TRBJ1-6|TRBD1|TRBV10-3|.
TGTGCCATCAGTGGGGGGACAGGGTCCTCACCCCTCCACTTT
CAISGGTGSSPLHF
>TRBJ2-2|.|TRBV7-3|.
TGTGCCAGCAGCTTACCAGCCACCGGGGAGCTGTTTTTT
CASSLPATGELFF
>TRBJ2-5|.|TRBV6-5|.
TGTGCCAGCAGCCCCCAGGGGAGGGAGACCCAGTACTTC
CASSPQGRETQYF
>TRBJ2-2|.|TRBV4-2|.
TGTGCCACCCAGGACAGCAACACCGGGGAGCTGTTTTTT
CATQDSNTGELFF
>TRBJ2-2|.|TRBV11-2|.
TGTGCCAGCAGCTTAGTGAGGGCACTCACCGGGGAGCTGTTTTTT
CASSLVRALTGELFF